Sequencing of this T cell receptor beta chain was carried out in a study of CD8 T cells in Susac syndrome. Germline V gene sequence: CDR1 MNHEY, CDR2 SMNVEV (reference sequence). The V end lost 3 bases, the J end lost 2 bases, and 8 bases lay between the germline ends. The length of the CDR3 is 14 residues. This clonotype was counted between two and nine times. When the RNA was reverse transcribed, random hexamers were used with an input of about 0.45 to 1 ug. Across 54 Vbeta and 13 Jbeta, immunoSEQ multiplex PCR amplified TCR beta CDR3. TCRdb analysed the immunoSEQ multiplex PCR reads with MiXCR anew, one entry per CDR3 protein. The repertoire consists of roughly 200,000 distinct CDR3 sequences, with over 85% occurring once and the leading ten covering 0.085% to 0.11%. Sequencing of TCR beta was undertaken in CD8+ and CD4+ T cells derived from blood. The healthy controls were matched to patients by age and sex.

This clonotype was sampled from a human donor in good health. The V call is TRBV27, the J call TRBJ2-1; D gene ambiguous. Sequenced input: CD4+ T cells from PBMCs. For the CDR3, the DNA is TGTGCCAGCAGTTTCGGCAGTCCCTACAATGAGCAGTTCTTC. Protein: CASSFGSPYNEQFF.